This T cell receptor beta chain was sequenced in a study of tumor-infiltrating lymphocytes in primary liver carcinoma. On the study more broadly: Every sample contained roughly 3.65 to 8 million productive TCRbeta reads, and these numbers were similar from one tissue type to another.

For each extraction, RNA and DNA were obtained together from roughly 20-30 mg of unsorted bulk tissue. Donors were untreated and chronically infected with HBV. A primer matching the constant region was used to make TCR beta cDNA from 500 to 650 ng of total RNA. Sequencing libraries for TCR beta derived from three nested multiplex PCR rounds that used slightly modified ARM-PCR. The first two PCR rounds used TRBV1-TRBV30 forward primers with a C-beta reverse primer, 9 to 10 cycles each. TCRdb passed the multiplex PCR reads through MiXCR, listing each CDR3 protein once. The table includes over 40,000 distinct CDR3 sequences, about 78% detected once. Between the trimmed V and J ends, which lost 6 bases and 14 bases, there was a span of 32 bases. Germline CDR1 reads SGHAT; CDR2 reads FQNNGV. The CDR3 sequence is 18 residues long. Study results and caveats: Tumor-adjacent and tumor-blood pairs displayed less overlap than did pairs of tumor regions.

Remarks on this clonotype: Antigen unknown.

Sequenced sample: liver tumor tissue from sampling region 5. The subset is: tumor region T5, tumor centre. This sequence originates from a man in his forties with primary liver carcinoma and hepatitis B virus infection. The chain employs TRBV11-2 and TRBJ2-6, with D perhaps matching TRBD1 (5 bases). In nucleotides, the CDR3 is TGTGCCAGCAGTAACTGGGTACCAAATCTCTCTGGGGCCGACATCCTGACTTTC. The encoded protein is CASSNWVPNLSGADILTF.